This is a list of T cell receptor beta chains from one sample in a study of T cell repertoires in cytomegalovirus infection. TCRdb used MiXCR to reprocess the reads, holding one entry per CDR3 protein. The table has about 190,000 distinct CDR3 sequences, 8.5% to 10% seen once; the top ten hold roughly 5%. The sample comprised PBMCs. The receptors were gathered from a human donor in good health (CMV status not recorded). Some clones in this sample may be carry-over from other donors' samples. Both conserved end residues are part of each CDR3. The D gene is left open where the match is weak. Some rows have no size entry. The others give once, few or many, or a class for an expanded clone.

V: TRBV12-3/TRBV12-4; size: many; D: .; J: TRBJ1-1; CDR3: CASSMTENTEAFF; DNA: TGTGCCAGCAGTATGACAGAGAACACTGAAGCTTTCTTT
V: TRBV18; size: .; D: .; J: TRBJ2-5; CDR3: CASSLDGAKGETQYF; DNA: TGTGCCAGCTCACTAGACGGGGCCAAAGGGGAGACCCAGTACTTC
V: TRBV20-1; size: .; D: .; J: TRBJ1-2; CDR3: CSARDSRGYYGYTF; DNA: TGCAGTGCTAGAGATTCCCGGGGCTACTATGGCTACACCTTC
V: TRBV7-2; size: many; D: .; J: TRBJ2-7; CDR3: CASSPIGLAGYEQYF; DNA: TGTGCCAGCAGCCCTATAGGGCTGGCGGGCTACGAGCAGTACTTC
V: TRBV20-1; size: few; D: TRBD1; J: TRBJ1-1; CDR3: CSASVGTANTEAFF; DNA: TGCAGTGCTAGTGTAGGGACAGCAAACACTGAAGCTTTCTTT
V: TRBV4-3; size: many; D: .; J: TRBJ1-1; CDR3: CASSQDGYTEAFF; DNA: TGCGCCAGCAGCCAAGACGGATACACTGAAGCTTTCTTT
V: TRBV28; size: many; D: .; J: TRBJ2-1; CDR3: CASSLPTLTIGLNEQFF; DNA: TGTGCCAGCAGTTTACCCACACTAACTATTGGTTTGAATGAGCAGTTCTTC
V: TRBV7-2; size: many; D: .; J: TRBJ1-1; CDR3: CASRPDGDTEAFF; DNA: TGTGCCAGCAGGCCTGACGGGGACACTGAAGCTTTCTTT
V: TRBV12-3/TRBV12-4; size: many; D: TRBD1; J: TRBJ2-7; CDR3: CASSSHDRATSYEQYF; DNA: TGTGCCAGCAGTTCTCACGACAGGGCGACTTCCTACGAGCAGTACTTC
V: TRBV7-9; size: many; D: .; J: TRBJ2-3; CDR3: CASRPGSDTQYF; DNA: TGTGCCAGCCGCCCGGGGTCAGATACGCAGTATTTT
V: TRBV19; size: .; D: TRBD1; J: TRBJ2-1; CDR3: CASSITGGRGNEQFF; DNA: TGTGCCAGTAGTATCACAGGGGGCAGGGGCAATGAGCAGTTCTTC
V: TRBV7-2; size: many; D: TRBD1; J: TRBJ1-1; CDR3: CASSPAGQMNTEAFF; DNA: TGTGCCAGCAGCCCAGCGGGACAGATGAACACTGAAGCTTTCTTT
V: TRBV19; size: .; D: TRBD2; J: TRBJ2-1; CDR3: CASSPSGRLSYNEQFF; DNA: TGTGCCAGTAGCCCAAGCGGGAGGCTCTCCTACAATGAGCAGTTCTTC
V: TRBV28; size: many; D: .; J: TRBJ1-4; CDR3: CASNPTGRREKLFF; DNA: TGTGCCAGCAACCCTACGGGCCGGAGGGAAAAACTGTTTTTT
V: TRBV10-3; size: few; D: .; J: TRBJ2-3; CDR3: CAISFNTDTQYF; DNA: TGTGCCATCAGTTTTAACACAGATACGCAGTATTTT
V: TRBV29-1; size: .; D: .; J: TRBJ2-1; CDR3: CSVEDREQFF; DNA: TGCAGCGTTGAAGACCGTGAGCAGTTCTTC